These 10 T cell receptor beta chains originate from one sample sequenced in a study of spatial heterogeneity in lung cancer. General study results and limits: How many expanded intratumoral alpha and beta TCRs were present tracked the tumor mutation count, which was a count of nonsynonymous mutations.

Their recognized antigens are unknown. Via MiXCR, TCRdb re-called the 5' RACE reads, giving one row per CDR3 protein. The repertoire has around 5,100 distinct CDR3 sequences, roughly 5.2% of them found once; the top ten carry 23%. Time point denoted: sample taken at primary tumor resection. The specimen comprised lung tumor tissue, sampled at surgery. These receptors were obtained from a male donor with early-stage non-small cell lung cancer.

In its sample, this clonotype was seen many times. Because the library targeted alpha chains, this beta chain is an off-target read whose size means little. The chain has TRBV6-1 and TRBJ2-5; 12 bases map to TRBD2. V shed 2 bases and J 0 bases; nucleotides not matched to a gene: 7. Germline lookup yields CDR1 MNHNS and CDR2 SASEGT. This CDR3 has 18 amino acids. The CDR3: CASSEYASGGGYQETQYF. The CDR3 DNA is TGTGCCAGCAGTGAATACGCTAGCGGGGGGGGGTACCAAGAGACCCAGTACTTC.

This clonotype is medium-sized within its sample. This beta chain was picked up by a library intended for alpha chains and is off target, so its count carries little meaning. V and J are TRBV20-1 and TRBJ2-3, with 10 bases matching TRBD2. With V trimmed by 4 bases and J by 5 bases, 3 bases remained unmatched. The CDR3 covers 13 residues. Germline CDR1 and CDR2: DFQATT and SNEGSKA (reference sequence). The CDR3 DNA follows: TGCAGTGCTACTAAGCGGGAGGGAGATACGCAGTATTTT. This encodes CSATKREGDTQYF.

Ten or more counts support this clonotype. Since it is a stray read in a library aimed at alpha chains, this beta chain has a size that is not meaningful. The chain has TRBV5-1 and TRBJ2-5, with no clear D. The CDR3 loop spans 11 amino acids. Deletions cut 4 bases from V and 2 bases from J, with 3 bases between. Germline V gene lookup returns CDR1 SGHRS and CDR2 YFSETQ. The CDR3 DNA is TGCGCCAGCAGCGAGCAAGAGACCCAGTACTTC. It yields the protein CASSEQETQYF.

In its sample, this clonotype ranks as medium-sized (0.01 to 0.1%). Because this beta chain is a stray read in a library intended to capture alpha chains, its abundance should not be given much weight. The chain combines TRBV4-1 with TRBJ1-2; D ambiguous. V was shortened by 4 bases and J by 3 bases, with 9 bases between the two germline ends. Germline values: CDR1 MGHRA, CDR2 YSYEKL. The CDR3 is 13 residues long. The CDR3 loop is CASSRQGDYGYTF. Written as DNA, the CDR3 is TGCGCCAGCAGCCGACAAGGAGACTATGGCTACACCTTC.

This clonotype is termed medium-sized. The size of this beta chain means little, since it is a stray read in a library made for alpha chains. The CDR3 region is CASTGTGNEKLFF. As DNA, the CDR3 is TGTGCCAGCACCGGGACAGGGAATGAAAAACTGTTTTTT. This chain links TRBV25-1 with TRBJ1-4; 9 nucleotides align to TRBD1. Losses at the gene ends were 7 bases for V and 5 bases for J; bases not matched to a gene: 2. Germline CDR1 is MGHDK and CDR2 is SYGVNS. CDR3 size: 13 residues.

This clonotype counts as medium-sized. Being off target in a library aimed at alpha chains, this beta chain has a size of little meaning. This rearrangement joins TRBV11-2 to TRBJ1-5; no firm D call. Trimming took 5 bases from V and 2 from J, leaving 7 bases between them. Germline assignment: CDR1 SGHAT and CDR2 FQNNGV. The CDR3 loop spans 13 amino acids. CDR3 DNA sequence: TGTGCCAGCAGCCCCTTGGGCAATCAGCCCCAGCATTTT. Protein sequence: CASSPLGNQPQHF.

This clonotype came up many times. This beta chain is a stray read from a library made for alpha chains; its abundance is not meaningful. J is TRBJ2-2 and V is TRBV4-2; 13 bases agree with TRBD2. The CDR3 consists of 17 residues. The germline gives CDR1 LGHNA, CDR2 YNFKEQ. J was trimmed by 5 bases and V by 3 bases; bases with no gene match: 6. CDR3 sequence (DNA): TGTGCCAGCAGCCAGTCGGGACTAGCGGGACTAACCGGGGAGCTGTTTTTT. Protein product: CASSQSGLAGLTGELFF.

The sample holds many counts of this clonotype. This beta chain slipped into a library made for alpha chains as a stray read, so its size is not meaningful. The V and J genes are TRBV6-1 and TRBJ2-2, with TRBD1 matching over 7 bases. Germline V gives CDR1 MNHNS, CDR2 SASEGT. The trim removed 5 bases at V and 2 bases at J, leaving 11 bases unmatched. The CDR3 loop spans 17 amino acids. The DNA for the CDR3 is TGTGCCAGCAGTCGTTCCCCACAGGGGCTTAACACCGGGGAGCTGTTTTTT. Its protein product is CASSRSPQGLNTGELFF.

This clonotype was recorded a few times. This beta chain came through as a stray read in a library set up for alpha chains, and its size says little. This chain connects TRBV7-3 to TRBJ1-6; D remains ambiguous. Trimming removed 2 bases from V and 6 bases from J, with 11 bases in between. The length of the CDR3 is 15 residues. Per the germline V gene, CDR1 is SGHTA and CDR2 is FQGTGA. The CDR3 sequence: CASSLQAFGNSPLHF. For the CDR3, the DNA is TGTGCCAGCAGCTTACAAGCATTCGGTAATTCACCCCTCCACTTT.

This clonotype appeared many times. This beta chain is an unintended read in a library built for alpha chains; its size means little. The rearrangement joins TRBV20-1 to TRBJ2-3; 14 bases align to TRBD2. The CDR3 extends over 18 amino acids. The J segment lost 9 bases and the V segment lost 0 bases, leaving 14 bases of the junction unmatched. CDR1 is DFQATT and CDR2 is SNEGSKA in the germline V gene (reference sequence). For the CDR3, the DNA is TGCAGTGCTAGAGATCCCCGCCCGGGACTAGCGGGAGTAGGGACGCAGTATTTT. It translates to CSARDPRPGLAGVGTQYF.